This TCR beta chain originates from a study of OX40 agonist ivuxolimab in advanced cancers. On this clone: Antigen: not known.

Broader study findings: CD8+ T cells were the subset that, on average, had more expanded clones than CD4+. Expansion of clones was among the lowest in partial responders at 0.1-3.0 mg/kg.

This table comes from immunoSEQ multiplex PCR, and its TCRdb copy is limited to in-frame clones, with some not included. The sample yields 75,000 to 90,000 clones, 85% to 95% seen once. From germline, CDR1 is SGHVS and CDR2 FNYEAQ. CDR3 length: 16 residues. Trimming took off 5 bases at V and 5 bases at J, with 19 bases between the two ends. This sequence originates from an adult with an advanced solid tumor such as melanoma, head and neck, liver or kidney cancer. The starting material was CD4+ or CD8+ T cells sorted from blood, obtained in a trial of the OX40 agonist ivuxolimab. The chain uses TRBV7-6 and TRBJ1-3; tentative D call: TRBD1 (6 bases). The CDR3 reads CASSPDRITSRNTIYF. As DNA, the CDR3 is TGTGCCAGCAGCCCAGACAGGATAACGTCCCGAAACACCATATATTTT.